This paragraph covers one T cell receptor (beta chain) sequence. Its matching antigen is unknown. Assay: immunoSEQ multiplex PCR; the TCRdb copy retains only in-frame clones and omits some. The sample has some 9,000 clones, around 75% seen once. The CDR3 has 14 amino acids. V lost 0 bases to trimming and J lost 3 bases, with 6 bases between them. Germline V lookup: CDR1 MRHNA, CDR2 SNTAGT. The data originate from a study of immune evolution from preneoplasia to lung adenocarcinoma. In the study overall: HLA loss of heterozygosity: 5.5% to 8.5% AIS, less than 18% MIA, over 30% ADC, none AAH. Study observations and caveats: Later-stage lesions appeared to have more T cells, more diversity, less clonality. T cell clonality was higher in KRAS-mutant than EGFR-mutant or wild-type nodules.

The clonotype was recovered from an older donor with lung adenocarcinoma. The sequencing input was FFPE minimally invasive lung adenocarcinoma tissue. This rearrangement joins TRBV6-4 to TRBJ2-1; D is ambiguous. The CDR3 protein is CASSDSNSYNEQFF. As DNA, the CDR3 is TGTGCCAGCAGTGACTCGAACAGCTACAATGAGCAGTTCTTC.